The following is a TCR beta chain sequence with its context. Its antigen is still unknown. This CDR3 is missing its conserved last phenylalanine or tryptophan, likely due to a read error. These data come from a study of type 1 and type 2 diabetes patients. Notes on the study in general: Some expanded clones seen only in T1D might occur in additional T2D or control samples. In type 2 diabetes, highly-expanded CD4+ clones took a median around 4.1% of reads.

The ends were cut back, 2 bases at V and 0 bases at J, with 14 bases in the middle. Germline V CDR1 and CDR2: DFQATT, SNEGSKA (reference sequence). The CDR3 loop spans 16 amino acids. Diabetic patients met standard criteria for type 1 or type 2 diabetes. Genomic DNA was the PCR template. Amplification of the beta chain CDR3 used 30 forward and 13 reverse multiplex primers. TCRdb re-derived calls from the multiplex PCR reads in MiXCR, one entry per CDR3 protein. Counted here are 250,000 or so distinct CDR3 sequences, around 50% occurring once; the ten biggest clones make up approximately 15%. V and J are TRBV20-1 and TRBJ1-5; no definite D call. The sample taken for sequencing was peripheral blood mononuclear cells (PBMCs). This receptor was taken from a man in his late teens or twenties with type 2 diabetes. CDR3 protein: CSARRAGIDSNQPQHL. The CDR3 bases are TGCAGTGCTAGACGTGCGGGGATCGATAGCAATCAGCCCCAGCATCTT.